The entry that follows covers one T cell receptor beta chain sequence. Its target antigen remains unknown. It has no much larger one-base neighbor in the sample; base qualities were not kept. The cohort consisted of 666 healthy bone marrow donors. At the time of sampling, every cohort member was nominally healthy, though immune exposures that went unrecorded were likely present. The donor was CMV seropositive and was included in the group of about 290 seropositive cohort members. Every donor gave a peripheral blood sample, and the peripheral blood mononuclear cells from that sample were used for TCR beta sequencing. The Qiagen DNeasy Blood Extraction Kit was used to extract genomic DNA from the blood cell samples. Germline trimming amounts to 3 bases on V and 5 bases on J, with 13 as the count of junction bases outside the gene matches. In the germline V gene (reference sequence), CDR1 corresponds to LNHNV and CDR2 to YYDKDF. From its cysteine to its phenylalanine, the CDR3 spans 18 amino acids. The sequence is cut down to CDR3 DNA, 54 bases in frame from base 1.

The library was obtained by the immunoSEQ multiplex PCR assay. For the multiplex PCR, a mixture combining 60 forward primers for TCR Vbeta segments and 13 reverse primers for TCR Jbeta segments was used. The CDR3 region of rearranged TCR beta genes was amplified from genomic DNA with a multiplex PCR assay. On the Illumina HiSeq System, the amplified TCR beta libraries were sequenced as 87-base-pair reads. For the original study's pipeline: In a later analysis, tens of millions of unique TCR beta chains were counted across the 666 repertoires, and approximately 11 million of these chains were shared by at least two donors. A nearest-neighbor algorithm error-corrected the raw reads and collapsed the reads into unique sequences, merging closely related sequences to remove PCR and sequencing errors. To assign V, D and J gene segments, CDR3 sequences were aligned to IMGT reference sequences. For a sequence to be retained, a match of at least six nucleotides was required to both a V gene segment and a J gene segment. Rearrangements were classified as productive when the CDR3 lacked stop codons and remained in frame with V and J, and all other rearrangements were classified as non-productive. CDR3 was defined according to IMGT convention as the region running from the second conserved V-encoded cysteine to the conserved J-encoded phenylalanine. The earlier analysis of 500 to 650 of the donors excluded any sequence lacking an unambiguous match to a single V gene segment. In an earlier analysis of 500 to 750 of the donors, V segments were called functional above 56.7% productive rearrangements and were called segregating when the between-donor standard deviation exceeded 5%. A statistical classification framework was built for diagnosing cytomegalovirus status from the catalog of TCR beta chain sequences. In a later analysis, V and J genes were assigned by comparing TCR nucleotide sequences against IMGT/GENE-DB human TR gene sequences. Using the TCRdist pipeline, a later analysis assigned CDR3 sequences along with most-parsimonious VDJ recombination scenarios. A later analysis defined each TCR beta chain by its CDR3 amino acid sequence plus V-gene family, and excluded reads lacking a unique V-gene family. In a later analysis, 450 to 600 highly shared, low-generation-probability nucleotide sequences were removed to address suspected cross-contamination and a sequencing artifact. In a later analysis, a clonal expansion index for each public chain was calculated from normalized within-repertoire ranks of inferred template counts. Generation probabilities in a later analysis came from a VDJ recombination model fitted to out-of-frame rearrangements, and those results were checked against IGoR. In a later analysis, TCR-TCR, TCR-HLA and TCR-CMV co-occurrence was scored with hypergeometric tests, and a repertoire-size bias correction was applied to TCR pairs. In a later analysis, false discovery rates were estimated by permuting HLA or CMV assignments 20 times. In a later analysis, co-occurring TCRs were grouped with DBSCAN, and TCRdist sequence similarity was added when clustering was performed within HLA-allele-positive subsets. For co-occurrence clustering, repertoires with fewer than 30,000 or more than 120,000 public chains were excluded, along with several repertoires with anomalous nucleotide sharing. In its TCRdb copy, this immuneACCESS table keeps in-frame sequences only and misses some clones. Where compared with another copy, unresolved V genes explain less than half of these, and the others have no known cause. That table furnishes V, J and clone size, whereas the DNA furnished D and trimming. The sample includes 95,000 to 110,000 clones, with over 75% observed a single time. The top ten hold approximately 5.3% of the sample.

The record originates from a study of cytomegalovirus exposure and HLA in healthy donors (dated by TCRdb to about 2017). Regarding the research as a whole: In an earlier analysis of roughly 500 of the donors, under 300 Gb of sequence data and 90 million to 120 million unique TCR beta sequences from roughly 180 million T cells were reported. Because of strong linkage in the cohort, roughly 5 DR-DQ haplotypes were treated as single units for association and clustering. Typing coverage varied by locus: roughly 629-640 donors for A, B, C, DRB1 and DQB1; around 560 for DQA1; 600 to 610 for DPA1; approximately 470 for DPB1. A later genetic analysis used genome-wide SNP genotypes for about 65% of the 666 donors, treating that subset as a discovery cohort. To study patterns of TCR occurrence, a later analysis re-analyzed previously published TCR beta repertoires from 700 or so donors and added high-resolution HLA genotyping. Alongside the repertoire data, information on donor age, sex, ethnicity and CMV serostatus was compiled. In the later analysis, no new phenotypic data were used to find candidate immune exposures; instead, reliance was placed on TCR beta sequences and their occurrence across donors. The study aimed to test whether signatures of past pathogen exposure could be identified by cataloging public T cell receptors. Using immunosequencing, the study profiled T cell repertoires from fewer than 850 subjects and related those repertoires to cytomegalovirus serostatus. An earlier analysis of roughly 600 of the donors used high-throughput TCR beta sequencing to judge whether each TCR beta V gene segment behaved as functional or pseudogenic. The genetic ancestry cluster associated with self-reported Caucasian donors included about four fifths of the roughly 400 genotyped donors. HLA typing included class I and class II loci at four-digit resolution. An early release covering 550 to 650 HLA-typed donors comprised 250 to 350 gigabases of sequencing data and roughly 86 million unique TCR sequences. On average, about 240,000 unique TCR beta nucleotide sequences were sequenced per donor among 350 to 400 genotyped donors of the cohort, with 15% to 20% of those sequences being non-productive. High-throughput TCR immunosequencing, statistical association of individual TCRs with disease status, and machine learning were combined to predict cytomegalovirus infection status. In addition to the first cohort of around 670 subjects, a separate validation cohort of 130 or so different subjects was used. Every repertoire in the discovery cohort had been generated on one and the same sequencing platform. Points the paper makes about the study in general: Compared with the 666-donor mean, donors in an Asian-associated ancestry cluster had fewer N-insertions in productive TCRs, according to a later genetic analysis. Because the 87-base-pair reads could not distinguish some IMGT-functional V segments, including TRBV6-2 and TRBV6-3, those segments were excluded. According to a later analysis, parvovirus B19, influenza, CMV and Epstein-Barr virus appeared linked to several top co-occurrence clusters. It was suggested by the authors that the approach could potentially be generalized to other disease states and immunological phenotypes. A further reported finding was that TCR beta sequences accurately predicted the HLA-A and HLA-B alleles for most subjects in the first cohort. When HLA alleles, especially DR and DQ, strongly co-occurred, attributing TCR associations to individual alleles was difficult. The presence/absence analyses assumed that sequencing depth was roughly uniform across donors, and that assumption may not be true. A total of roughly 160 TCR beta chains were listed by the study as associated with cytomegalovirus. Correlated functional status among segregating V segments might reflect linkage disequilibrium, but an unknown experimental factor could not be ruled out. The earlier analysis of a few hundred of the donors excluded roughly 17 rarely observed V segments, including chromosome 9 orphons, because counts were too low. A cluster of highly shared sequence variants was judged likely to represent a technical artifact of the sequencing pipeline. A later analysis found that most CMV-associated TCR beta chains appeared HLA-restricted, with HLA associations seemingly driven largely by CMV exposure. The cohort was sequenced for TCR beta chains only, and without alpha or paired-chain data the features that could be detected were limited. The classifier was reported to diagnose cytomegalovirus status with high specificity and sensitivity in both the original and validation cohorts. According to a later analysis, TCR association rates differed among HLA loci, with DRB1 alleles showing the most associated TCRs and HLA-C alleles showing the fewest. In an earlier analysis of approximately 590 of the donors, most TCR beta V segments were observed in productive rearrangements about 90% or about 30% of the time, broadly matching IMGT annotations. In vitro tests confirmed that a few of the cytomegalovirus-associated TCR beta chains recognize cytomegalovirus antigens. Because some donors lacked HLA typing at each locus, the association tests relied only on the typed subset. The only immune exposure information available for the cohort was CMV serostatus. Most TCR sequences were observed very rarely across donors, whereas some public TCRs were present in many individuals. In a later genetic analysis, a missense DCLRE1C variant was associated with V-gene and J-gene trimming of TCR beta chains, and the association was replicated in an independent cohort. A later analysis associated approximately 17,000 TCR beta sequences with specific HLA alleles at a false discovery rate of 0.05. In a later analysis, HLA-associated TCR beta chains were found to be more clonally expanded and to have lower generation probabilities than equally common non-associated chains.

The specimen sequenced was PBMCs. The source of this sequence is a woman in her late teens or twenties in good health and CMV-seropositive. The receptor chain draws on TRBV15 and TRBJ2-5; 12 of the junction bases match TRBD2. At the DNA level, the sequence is TGTGCCACCAGCAGTCTCCTTGGGCGGACTAGCGGGGTTGAGACCCAGTACTTC. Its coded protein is CATSSLLGRTSGVETQYF.